The rows below give T cell receptor beta chains drawn from one sample of a study of T cells after yellow fever vaccination. TCRdb called the 5' RACE reads again in MiXCR, with one record for every CDR3 protein. Among 300,000 or so distinct CDR3 sequences listed, approximately 4% were seen once. The sequenced sample was PBMCs, obtained 5 days after the yellow fever booster vaccination. The receptors were sampled from a man aged 18 to 29 who received the YFV17D yellow fever vaccine. Both conserved end residues are part of each CDR3. Each record gives: V gene, D gene, J gene, clone size, CDR3 protein. D genes are given only for firm matches. Only part of the rows carry a size: once, few, many, or a class if the clone is expanded.

v_call: TRBV20-1
d_call: TRBD1
j_call: TRBJ1-6
clone_size: NA
cdr3_aa: CSARGTGDNSPLHF

v_call: TRBV3-1
d_call: NA
j_call: TRBJ2-5
clone_size: NA
cdr3_aa: CASSPGLSRETQYF

v_call: TRBV7-8
d_call: NA
j_call: TRBJ1-6
clone_size: many
cdr3_aa: CASIRGSSYNSPLHF

v_call: TRBV25-1
d_call: TRBD1
j_call: TRBJ2-5
clone_size: many
cdr3_aa: CASGDRKTETQYF

v_call: TRBV7-3
d_call: TRBD2
j_call: TRBJ2-3
clone_size: few
cdr3_aa: CASSSGVAGSTDTQYF

v_call: TRBV5-1
d_call: NA
j_call: TRBJ2-1
clone_size: many
cdr3_aa: CASSLAQDNEQFF

v_call: TRBV5-5
d_call: NA
j_call: TRBJ2-7
clone_size: NA
cdr3_aa: CASSLDGVYEQYF

v_call: TRBV20-1
d_call: NA
j_call: TRBJ1-3
clone_size: few
cdr3_aa: CSASPGQSSGNTIYF

v_call: TRBV11-2
d_call: NA
j_call: TRBJ2-3
clone_size: few
cdr3_aa: CASSLGYAWLTDTQYF

v_call: TRBV12-3/TRBV12-4
d_call: TRBD1
j_call: TRBJ1-2
clone_size: NA
cdr3_aa: CASSRDPMRQGVYGYTF

v_call: TRBV27
d_call: NA
j_call: TRBJ1-1
clone_size: few
cdr3_aa: CASSLMDLGVTEAFF

v_call: TRBV6-1
d_call: TRBD2
j_call: TRBJ2-1
clone_size: many
cdr3_aa: CASSLAGGRSNEQFF

v_call: TRBV6-2/TRBV6-3
d_call: NA
j_call: TRBJ1-1
clone_size: many
cdr3_aa: CASSYSRQAYYTEAFF

v_call: TRBV7-2
d_call: NA
j_call: TRBJ2-5
clone_size: many
cdr3_aa: CASSRNNGPQYF

v_call: TRBV5-4
d_call: TRBD1
j_call: TRBJ1-1
clone_size: NA
cdr3_aa: CASSLAGTGAPEAFF

v_call: TRBV15
d_call: TRBD1
j_call: TRBJ1-6
clone_size: many
cdr3_aa: CATSSDRDRGWNYNSPLHF

v_call: TRBV29-1
d_call: TRBD2
j_call: TRBJ2-1
clone_size: few
cdr3_aa: CSVEIESERGADNEQFF

v_call: TRBV27
d_call: TRBD2
j_call: TRBJ2-1
clone_size: NA
cdr3_aa: CASSLFSGKVRSYNEQFF

v_call: TRBV5-1
d_call: NA
j_call: TRBJ2-1
clone_size: NA
cdr3_aa: CASSLSLARNEQFF

v_call: TRBV27
d_call: TRBD1
j_call: TRBJ1-2
clone_size: many
cdr3_aa: CASSSPGQGNYGYTF

v_call: TRBV20-1
d_call: NA
j_call: TRBJ1-5
clone_size: NA
cdr3_aa: CSARVEQDQPQHF

v_call: TRBV5-1
d_call: NA
j_call: TRBJ2-5
clone_size: many
cdr3_aa: CASSLGRHGEGETQYF

v_call: TRBV12-3/TRBV12-4
d_call: TRBD2
j_call: TRBJ2-3
clone_size: few
cdr3_aa: CASSLARESGGHDTQYF

v_call: TRBV6-2/TRBV6-3
d_call: NA
j_call: TRBJ2-2
clone_size: few
cdr3_aa: CASSYGRIANTGELFF

v_call: TRBV6-5
d_call: NA
j_call: TRBJ1-2
clone_size: many
cdr3_aa: CASRFPGESGYTF

v_call: TRBV5-1
d_call: NA
j_call: TRBJ2-5
clone_size: many
cdr3_aa: CASSYPGMQETQYF

v_call: TRBV12-3/TRBV12-4
d_call: NA
j_call: TRBJ2-7
clone_size: many
cdr3_aa: CASSTPYEQYF

v_call: TRBV12-3/TRBV12-4
d_call: TRBD1
j_call: TRBJ1-5
clone_size: many
cdr3_aa: CASSLGSGGLYSNQPQHF

v_call: TRBV5-1
d_call: NA
j_call: TRBJ1-1
clone_size: many
cdr3_aa: CASSLVGQNTEAFF

v_call: TRBV6-2/TRBV6-3
d_call: NA
j_call: TRBJ2-1
clone_size: many
cdr3_aa: CASGGTLNNEQFF

v_call: TRBV20-1
d_call: NA
j_call: TRBJ2-2
clone_size: few
cdr3_aa: CSARDPSQFSGELFF

v_call: TRBV11-2
d_call: NA
j_call: TRBJ1-6
clone_size: many
cdr3_aa: CASSLDLSSSPLHF

v_call: TRBV29-1
d_call: NA
j_call: TRBJ2-1
clone_size: many
cdr3_aa: CSVGGLSGRPYNEQFF

v_call: TRBV20-1
d_call: NA
j_call: TRBJ1-4
clone_size: NA
cdr3_aa: CSASWAAGLFF

v_call: TRBV12-3/TRBV12-4
d_call: TRBD1
j_call: TRBJ1-6
clone_size: few
cdr3_aa: CASSSDRGVRAPLHF

v_call: TRBV19
d_call: NA
j_call: TRBJ1-2
clone_size: NA
cdr3_aa: CASSISLQTTYGYTF

v_call: TRBV5-1
d_call: TRBD2
j_call: TRBJ2-5
clone_size: NA
cdr3_aa: CASSLAVTSGGAGGETQYF

v_call: TRBV21-1
d_call: NA
j_call: TRBJ2-6
clone_size: NA
cdr3_aa: CAGGRDRSTGANVLTF

v_call: TRBV6-2/TRBV6-3
d_call: TRBD1
j_call: TRBJ2-5
clone_size: few
cdr3_aa: CASSYLGQQETQYF

v_call: TRBV20-1
d_call: TRBD1
j_call: TRBJ2-5
clone_size: NA
cdr3_aa: CSAVGTGAETQYF

v_call: TRBV18
d_call: NA
j_call: TRBJ2-5
clone_size: few
cdr3_aa: CASSPVRAKGETQYF

v_call: TRBV6-1
d_call: NA
j_call: TRBJ2-1
clone_size: few
cdr3_aa: CASSEGSYNEQFF

v_call: TRBV5-1
d_call: NA
j_call: TRBJ2-3
clone_size: NA
cdr3_aa: CASSNVLGDTQYF

v_call: TRBV18
d_call: NA
j_call: TRBJ2-3
clone_size: few
cdr3_aa: CASSPPSSGDTSTDTQYF

v_call: TRBV20-1
d_call: NA
j_call: TRBJ2-5
clone_size: many
cdr3_aa: CSADPETEETQYF

v_call: TRBV7-2
d_call: NA
j_call: TRBJ1-2
clone_size: NA
cdr3_aa: CASSYQRDYGYTF

v_call: TRBV7-8
d_call: NA
j_call: TRBJ1-4
clone_size: few
cdr3_aa: CASSSGRTNEKLFF

v_call: TRBV19
d_call: TRBD1
j_call: TRBJ2-7
clone_size: few
cdr3_aa: CASSIAGTGFYEQYF